Here is one T cell receptor (beta chain) with its context. Its antigen is unidentified. One entry per CDR3 protein, called by TCRdb with MiXCR from the RT-PCR reads. This table holds about 800,000 distinct CDR3 sequences, around 20% found once. The V gene end was trimmed by 1 base and the J gene end by 3 bases; junction bases not matched to a gene: 4. Germline V CDR1 and CDR2: SGHVS, FNYEAQ. This CDR3 spans 16 amino acids. The data belong to a study of response to subunit inactivated influenza vaccine. Study results and limitations: Each seasonal influenza vaccination, the authors suggested, recruits few new T cells.

The sequence was obtained from a man between 50 and 59 years old who received an inactivated influenza vaccine. The sequencing used PBMCs from blood, collected 5 to 6 days after vaccination. The chain uses TRBV7-6 and TRBJ2-1; 9 positions agree with TRBD1. For the CDR3, the DNA is TGTGCCAGCAGCTTAGATCGACAGGGGGGCTACAATGAGCAGTTCTTC. It is translated as CASSLDRQGGYNEQFF. Using reference TRBV7-6 and TRBJ2-1 for the parts outside the CDR3, the full variable domain is GAGVSQSPRYKVTKRGQDVALRCDPISGHVSLYWYRQALGQGPEFLTYFNYEAQQDKSGLPNDRFSAERPEGSISTLTIQRTEQRDSAMYRCASSLDRQGGYNEQFFGPGTRLTVL.